Described below is a single T cell receptor (beta chain) sequence and its context. Its antigen is not identified. The CDR3 runs to 16 residues. Germline V gives CDR1 SGHAT, CDR2 FQDESV (reference sequence). V lost 2 bases to trimming and J lost 0 bases; unmatched junction nucleotides: 6. The data derive from a study of OX40 agonist ivuxolimab in advanced cancers. General observations from the study: The specificity for antigen of the expanded peripheral T cells was not determined.

Profiled with immunoSEQ multiplex PCR; TCRdb holds only in-frame clones, not every one. The table has 25,000 to 30,000 clones, approximately 85% seen once. The TCR comes from an adult with an advanced solid tumor such as melanoma, head and neck, liver or kidney cancer. Sequences were derived from CD4+ or CD8+ T cells sorted from blood, sampled in a trial of the OX40 agonist ivuxolimab. This chain links TRBV11-1 with TRBJ2-7, with 8 bases matching TRBD1. Here the CDR3 DNA reads TGTGCCAGCAGCTTATCAGGGGGCACCAGCTCCTACGAGCAGTACTTC. This translates into CASSLSGGTSSYEQYF.